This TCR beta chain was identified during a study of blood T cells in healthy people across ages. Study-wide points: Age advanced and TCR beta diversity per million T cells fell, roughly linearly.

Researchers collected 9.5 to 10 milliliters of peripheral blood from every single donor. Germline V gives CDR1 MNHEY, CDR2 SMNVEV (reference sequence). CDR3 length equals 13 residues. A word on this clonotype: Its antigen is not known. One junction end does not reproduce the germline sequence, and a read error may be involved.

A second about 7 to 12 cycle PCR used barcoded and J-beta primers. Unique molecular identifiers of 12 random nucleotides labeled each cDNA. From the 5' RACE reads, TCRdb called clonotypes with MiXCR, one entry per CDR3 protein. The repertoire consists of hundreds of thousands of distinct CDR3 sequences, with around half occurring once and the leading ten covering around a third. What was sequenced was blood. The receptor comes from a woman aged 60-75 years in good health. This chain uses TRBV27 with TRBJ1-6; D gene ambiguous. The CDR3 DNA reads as TGTGCCGGCAGTTTCGGCGGAAACTCACCCCTCCACTTT. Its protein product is CAGSFGGNSPLHF.